Listed below are T cell receptor beta chains from one sample, sequenced in a study of T cells in Graves' hyperthyroidism and ophthalmopathy. One entry per CDR3 protein, called by TCRdb with MiXCR from the multiplex PCR reads. This sample has a few hundred thousand distinct CDR3 sequences, with roughly 20% found just once. The sequenced material came from blood. The source is a man between 18 and 35 years old with Graves' hyperthyroidism. Each CDR3 is given with its conserved first and last residue. The order of the fields is J gene, clone size, D gene, V gene, CDR3 protein, CDR3 DNA. D genes are given only for firm matches. The listing skips clone size in some rows; elsewhere it reads once, few, many or a size class.

TRBJ1-2 many TRBD1 TRBV6-1 CASSLGQGWEYFYTF TGTGCCAGCAGTCTCGGACAGGGATGGGAGTACTTCTACACCTTC
TRBJ2-7 . . TRBV5-1 CACSQDNSYEQYF TGCGCCTGCAGTCAGGACAACTCCTACGAGCAGTACTTC
TRBJ1-5 . . TRBV2 CASRLRRNSNQPQHF TGTGCCAGCAGATTACGTAGAAATAGCAATCAGCCCCAGCATTTT
TRBJ2-7 . . TRBV20-1 CSARASRGEQYF TGCAGTGCTAGAGCTAGCCGCGGGGAGCAGTACTTC
TRBJ2-7 few TRBD1 TRBV6-2/TRBV6-3 CASSRGTGPFSLYDQYF TGTGCCAGCAGTAGGGGGACAGGGCCATTCTCCCTCTACGATCAGTACTTC
TRBJ1-2 many . TRBV2 CAIRGDYGYTF TGTGCCATCCGAGGGGACTATGGCTACACCTTC
TRBJ1-6 many . TRBV27 CASSLTWGRPSSPLHF TGTGCCAGCAGTTTAACGTGGGGGCGGCCTTCTTCACCCCTCCACTTT
TRBJ1-1 many . TRBV29-1 CSAMNTEAFF TGCAGCGCGATGAACACTGAAGCTTTCTTT
TRBJ2-5 many TRBD2 TRBV12-3/TRBV12-4 CASSRSGGAGETQYF TGTGCCAGCAGTCGGAGCGGGGGGGCAGGAGAGACCCAGTACTTC
TRBJ1-6 many . TRBV20-1 CSAHEGSYNSPLHF TGCAGTGCCCACGAGGGATCCTATAATTCACCCCTCCACTTT
TRBJ1-1 many TRBD1 TRBV6-1 CASSRSGGSNTEAFF TGTGCCAGCAGTCGTTCAGGGGGCTCCAACACTGAAGCTTTCTTT
TRBJ1-6 many . TRBV27 CASSSLGGSPLHF TGTGCCAGCAGTTCCCTTGGGGGATCACCCCTCCACTTT
TRBJ2-5 . . TRBV28 CASSTSPHETQYF TGTGCCAGCAGTACTAGTCCTCACGAGACCCAGTACTTC
TRBJ2-5 many . TRBV30 CAWTRGGLQETQYF TGTGCCTGGACCCGAGGGGGGTTACAAGAGACCCAGTACTTC
TRBJ1-5 many . TRBV12-3/TRBV12-4 CASSFDASTDQPQHF TGTGCCAGCAGTTTTGACGCCTCGACGGATCAGCCCCAGCATTTT
TRBJ1-5 few . TRBV2 CASSESGGNQPQQF TGTGCCAGCAGTGAATCCGGGGGCAATCAGCCCCAGCAATTT
TRBJ2-7 many . TRBV11-2 CASSKDRYEQYF TGTGCCAGCAGTAAGGACAGATACGAGCAGTACTTC
TRBJ1-5 many . TRBV2 CASSEAAFGPQHF TGTGCCAGCAGTGAAGCCGCGTTTGGGCCCCAGCATTTT
TRBJ2-2 once TRBD1 TRBV6-1 CASTWTGMTGELFF TGTGCCAGCACCTGGACAGGGATGACCGGGGAGCTGTTTTTT
TRBJ1-6 . . TRBV7-9 CAGLLNSPLHF TGTGCCGGCCTACTCAATTCACCCCTCCACTTT
TRBJ1-5 many . TRBV12-3/TRBV12-4 CASRSSREAFNQPQHF TGTGCCAGCAGGTCCTCAAGGGAAGCTTTCAATCAGCCCCAGCATTTT
TRBJ2-5 few TRBD2 TRBV28 CASSPGTSGSSETQYF TGTGCCAGCAGTCCCGGGACTAGCGGGTCCAGTGAGACCCAGTACTTC
TRBJ1-5 . . TRBV5-1 CASSYYRVFNQPQHF TGCGCCAGCAGTTATTACAGGGTCTTCAATCAGCCCCAGCATTTT
TRBJ1-2 . . TRBV4-1 CASSQRGSVYGYTF TGCGCCAGCAGCCAACGGGGGTCCGTCTATGGCTACACCTTC
TRBJ1-6 few TRBD1 TRBV27 CASTTGDSYNSPLHF TGTGCCAGCACCACAGGGGACTCCTATAATTCACCCCTCCACTTT
TRBJ2-7 . . TRBV6-5 CASSYGLAEAYEQYF TGTGCCAGCAGTTACGGGCTAGCTGAGGCCTACGAGCAGTACTTC
TRBJ1-6 many . TRBV5-1 CASSSGPVEGNSPLHF TGCGCCAGCAGCTCGGGACCGGTTGAGGGAAATTCACCCCTCCACTTT
TRBJ2-7 many . TRBV28 CASRQTGSVYEQYF TGTGCCAGCAGACAGACAGGCTCCGTATACGAGCAGTACTTC
TRBJ2-7 many TRBD2 TRBV28 CASSLRERGDEQYF TGTGCCAGCAGTTTAAGGGAACGGGGGGACGAGCAGTACTTC